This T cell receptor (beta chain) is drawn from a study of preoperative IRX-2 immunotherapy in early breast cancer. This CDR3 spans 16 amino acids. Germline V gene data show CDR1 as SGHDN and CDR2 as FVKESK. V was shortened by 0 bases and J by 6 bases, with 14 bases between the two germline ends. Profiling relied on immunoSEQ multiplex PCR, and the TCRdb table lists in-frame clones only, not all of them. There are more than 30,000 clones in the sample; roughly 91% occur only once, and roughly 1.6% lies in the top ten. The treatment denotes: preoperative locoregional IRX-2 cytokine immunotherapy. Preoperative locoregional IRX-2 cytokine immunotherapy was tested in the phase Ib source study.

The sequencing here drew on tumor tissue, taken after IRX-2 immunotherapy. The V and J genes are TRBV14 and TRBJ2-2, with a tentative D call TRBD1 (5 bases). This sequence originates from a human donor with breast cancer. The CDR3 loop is CASSQDKGYYAGELFF. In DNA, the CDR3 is TGTGCCAGCAGCCAAGATAAGGGGTACTACGCCGGGGAGCTGTTTTTT.